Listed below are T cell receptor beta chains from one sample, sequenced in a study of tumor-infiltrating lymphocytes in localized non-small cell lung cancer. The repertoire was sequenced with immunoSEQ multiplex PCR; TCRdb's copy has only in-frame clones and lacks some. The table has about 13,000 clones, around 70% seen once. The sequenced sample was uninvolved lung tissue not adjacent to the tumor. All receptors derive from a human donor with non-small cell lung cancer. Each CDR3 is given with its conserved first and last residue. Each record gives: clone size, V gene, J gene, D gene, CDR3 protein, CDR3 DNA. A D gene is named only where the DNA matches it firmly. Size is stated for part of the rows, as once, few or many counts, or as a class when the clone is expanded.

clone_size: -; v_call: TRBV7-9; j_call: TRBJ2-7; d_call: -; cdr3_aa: CASGTDLYEQYF; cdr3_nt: TGTGCCAGCGGGACCGACCTTTACGAGCAGTACTTC
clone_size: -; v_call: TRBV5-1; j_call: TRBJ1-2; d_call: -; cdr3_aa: CASSLSPGTEIGYTF; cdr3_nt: TGCGCCAGCAGCTTGAGTCCCGGGACGGAAATTGGCTACACCTTC
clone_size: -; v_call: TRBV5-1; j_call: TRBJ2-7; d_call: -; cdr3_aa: CASSLGAGSYEQYF; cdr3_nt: TGCGCCAGCAGCTTAGGGGCAGGATCCTACGAGCAGTACTTC
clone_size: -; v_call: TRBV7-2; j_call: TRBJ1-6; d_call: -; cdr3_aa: CASSLEGQGPPLHF; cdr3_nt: TGTGCCAGCAGCTTAGAAGGGCAGGGGCCACCCCTCCACTTT
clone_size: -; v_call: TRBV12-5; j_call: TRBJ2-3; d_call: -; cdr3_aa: CASGNRDTQYF; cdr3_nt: TGTGCTAGTGGCAACCGAGATACGCAGTATTTT
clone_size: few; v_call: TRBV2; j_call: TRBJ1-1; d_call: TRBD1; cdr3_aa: CASSGGQLFTEAFF; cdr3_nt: TGTGCCAGCAGTGGGGGACAGCTCTTCACTGAAGCTTTCTTT
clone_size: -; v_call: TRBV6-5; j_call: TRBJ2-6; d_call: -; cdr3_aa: CASSYSEDSGANVLTF; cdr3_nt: TGTGCCAGCAGTTACTCGGAGGATTCTGGGGCCAACGTCCTGACTTTC
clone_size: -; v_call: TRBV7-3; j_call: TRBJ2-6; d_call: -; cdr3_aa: CASSLDGGANVLTF; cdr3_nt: TGTGCCAGCAGCTTAGATGGTGGGGCCAACGTCCTGACTTTC
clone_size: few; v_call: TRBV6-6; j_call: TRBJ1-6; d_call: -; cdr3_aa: CASSYSTGGLNSPLHF; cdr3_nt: TGTGCCAGCAGTTACTCGACGGGGGGGCTTAATTCACCCCTCCACTTT
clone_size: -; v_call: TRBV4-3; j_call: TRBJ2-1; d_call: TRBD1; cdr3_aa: CASSQEDRGMDEQFF; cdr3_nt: TGCGCCAGCAGCCAAGAGGACAGGGGGATGGACGAGCAGTTCTTC
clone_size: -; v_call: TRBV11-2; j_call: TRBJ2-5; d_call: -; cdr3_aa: CASSSQGSRETQYF; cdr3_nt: TGTGCCAGCAGCTCCCAGGGTAGTAGGGAGACCCAGTACTTC
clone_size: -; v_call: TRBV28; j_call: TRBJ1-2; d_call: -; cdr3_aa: CASTRGGGYYGYTF; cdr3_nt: TGTGCCAGCACCCGAGGGGGGGGGTACTATGGCTACACCTTC
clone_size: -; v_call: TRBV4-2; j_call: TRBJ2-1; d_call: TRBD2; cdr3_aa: CASSQGLAGDEQFF; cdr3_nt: TGTGCCAGCAGCCAGGGACTAGCGGGAGATGAGCAGTTCTTC
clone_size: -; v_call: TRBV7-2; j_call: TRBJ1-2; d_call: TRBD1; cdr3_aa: CASSLEGTGGGYTF; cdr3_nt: TGTGCCAGCAGCTTAGAAGGGACAGGGGGCGGCTACACCTTC
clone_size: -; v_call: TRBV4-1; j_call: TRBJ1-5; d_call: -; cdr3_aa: CASSQEEASTLHQPQHF; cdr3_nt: TGCGCCAGCAGCCAGGAGGAAGCAAGCACGTTACATCAGCCCCAGCATTTT
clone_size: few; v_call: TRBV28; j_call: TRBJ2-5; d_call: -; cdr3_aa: CASSSPQRRETQYF; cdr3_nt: TGTGCCAGCAGTTCCCCTCAGAGGCGAGAGACCCAGTACTTC
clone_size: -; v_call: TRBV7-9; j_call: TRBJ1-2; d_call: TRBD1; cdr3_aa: CASSLGVGRGSGYTF; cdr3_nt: TGTGCCAGCAGCTTAGGGGTCGGCAGGGGGTCTGGCTACACCTTC
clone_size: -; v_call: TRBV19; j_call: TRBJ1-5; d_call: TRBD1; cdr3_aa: CASSGQGTNNHNQPQHF; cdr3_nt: TGTGCCAGTAGTGGACAGGGAACGAACAATCACAATCAGCCCCAGCATTTT
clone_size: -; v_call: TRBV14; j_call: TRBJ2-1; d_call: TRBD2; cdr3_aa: CASSQEIGGGRGEQFF; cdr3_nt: TGTGCCAGCAGCCAAGAAATCGGGGGGGGCCGAGGGGAGCAGTTCTTC
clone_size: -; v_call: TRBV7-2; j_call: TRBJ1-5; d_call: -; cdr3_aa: CASSLEAYRTQPQHF; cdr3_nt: TGTGCCAGCAGCTTAGAGGCCTACCGTACCCAGCCCCAGCATTTT
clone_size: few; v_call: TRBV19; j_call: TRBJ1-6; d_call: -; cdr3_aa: CASSRERDNSPLHF; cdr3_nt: TGTGCCAGTAGCAGGGAACGGGATAATTCACCCCTCCACTTT
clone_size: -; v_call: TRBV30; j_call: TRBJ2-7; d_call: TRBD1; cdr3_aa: CAWSVGDRGDDEQYF; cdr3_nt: TGTGCCTGGAGTGTCGGGGACAGGGGGGACGACGAGCAGTACTTC
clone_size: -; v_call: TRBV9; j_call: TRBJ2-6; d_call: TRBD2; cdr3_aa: CASSPSRRETSASYSGANVLTF; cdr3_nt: TGTGCCAGCAGCCCCTCGAGGAGGGAGACTAGCGCGTCATACTCTGGGGCCAACGTCCTGACTTTC
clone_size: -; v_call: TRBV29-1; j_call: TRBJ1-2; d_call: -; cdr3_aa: CSVEGIYGYTF; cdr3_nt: TGCAGCGTTGAAGGGATCTATGGCTACACCTTC
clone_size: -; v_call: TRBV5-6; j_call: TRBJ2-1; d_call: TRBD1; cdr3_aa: CASSLTGGPYNEQFF; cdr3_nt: TGTGCCAGCAGTTTGACAGGGGGTCCGTACAATGAGCAGTTCTTC
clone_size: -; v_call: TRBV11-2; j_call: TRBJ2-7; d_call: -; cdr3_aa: CASSLWQGSYEQYF; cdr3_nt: TGTGCCAGCAGCTTATGGCAGGGTTCCTACGAGCAGTACTTC
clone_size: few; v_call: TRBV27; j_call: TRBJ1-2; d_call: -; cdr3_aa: CASSLMGGVEGYTF; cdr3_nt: TGTGCCAGCAGTTTAATGGGAGGGGTCGAGGGCTACACCTTC
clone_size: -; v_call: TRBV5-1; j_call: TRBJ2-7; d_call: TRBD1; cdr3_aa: CASSTRQGAYEQYF; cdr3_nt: TGCGCCAGCAGCACCCGACAGGGCGCCTACGAGCAGTACTTC
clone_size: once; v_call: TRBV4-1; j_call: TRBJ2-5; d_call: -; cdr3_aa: CASRGGGAKETQYF; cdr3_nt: TGCGCCAGCAGAGGAGGGGGGGCCAAAGAGACCCAGTACTTC
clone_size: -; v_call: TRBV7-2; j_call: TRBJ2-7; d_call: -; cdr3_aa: CASSLRGSSFEQYF; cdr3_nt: TGTGCCAGCAGCTTAAGGGGGTCGTCTTTCGAGCAGTACTTC
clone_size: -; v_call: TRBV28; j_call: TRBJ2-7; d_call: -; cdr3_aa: CASSYRQVGSFEQYF; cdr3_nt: TGTGCCAGCAGTTACCGACAGGTCGGTAGCTTCGAGCAGTACTTC
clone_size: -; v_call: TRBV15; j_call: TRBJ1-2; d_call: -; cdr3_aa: CATSRDRQGGYTF; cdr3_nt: TGTGCCACCAGCAGAGATAGGCAAGGTGGCTACACCTTC
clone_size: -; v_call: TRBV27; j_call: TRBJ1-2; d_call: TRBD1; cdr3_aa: CASSSDPGTAYGYTF; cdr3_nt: TGTGCCAGCAGTTCGGACCCCGGGACAGCCTATGGCTACACCTTC
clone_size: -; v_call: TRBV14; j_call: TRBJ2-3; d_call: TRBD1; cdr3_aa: CASSQGPGQGLDTQYF; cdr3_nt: TGTGCCAGCAGCCAGGGACCGGGACAGGGCTTAGATACGCAGTATTTT
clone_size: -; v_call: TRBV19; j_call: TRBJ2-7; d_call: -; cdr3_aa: CASSTTGGADYEQYF; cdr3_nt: TGTGCCAGTAGTACGACGGGGGGCGCGGACTACGAGCAGTACTTC
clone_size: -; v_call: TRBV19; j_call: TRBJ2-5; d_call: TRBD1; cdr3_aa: CATKQGFQETQYF; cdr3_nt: TGTGCCACAAAACAGGGGTTCCAAGAGACCCAGTACTTC
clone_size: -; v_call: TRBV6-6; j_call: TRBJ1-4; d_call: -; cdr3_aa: CASSYSYGFEKLFF; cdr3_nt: TGTGCCAGCAGTTACTCATACGGGTTTGAAAAACTGTTTTTT
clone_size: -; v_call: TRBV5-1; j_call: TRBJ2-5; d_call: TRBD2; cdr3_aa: CASSLTSAQETQYF; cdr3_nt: TGCGCCAGCAGCCTTACTAGCGCCCAAGAGACCCAGTACTTC
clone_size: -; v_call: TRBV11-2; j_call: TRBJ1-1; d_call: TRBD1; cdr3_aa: CASSVSTGGNTEAFF; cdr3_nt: TGTGCCAGCAGCGTTTCGACAGGGGGGAACACTGAAGCTTTCTTT
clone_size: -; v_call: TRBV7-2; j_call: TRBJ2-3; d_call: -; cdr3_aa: CASSQGPSGDTQYF; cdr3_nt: TGTGCCAGCAGCCAGGGCCCGAGTGGAGATACGCAGTATTTT
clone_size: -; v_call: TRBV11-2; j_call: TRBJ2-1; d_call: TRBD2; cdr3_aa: CASSLNGGEEFF; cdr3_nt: TGTGCCAGCAGCTTAAATGGGGGGGAGGAGTTCTTC
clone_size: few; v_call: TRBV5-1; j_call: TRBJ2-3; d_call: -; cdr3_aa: CASSHQGTDTQYF; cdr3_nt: TGCGCCAGCAGCCACCAGGGAACAGATACGCAGTATTTT
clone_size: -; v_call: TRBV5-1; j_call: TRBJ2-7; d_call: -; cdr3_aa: CASRSGVSSYEQYF; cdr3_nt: TGCGCCAGCAGATCAGGCGTGAGCTCCTACGAGCAGTACTTC
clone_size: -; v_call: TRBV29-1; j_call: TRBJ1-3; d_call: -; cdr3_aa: CSVGTSGGNTIYF; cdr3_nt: TGCAGCGTAGGGACGTCAGGAGGAAACACCATATATTTT
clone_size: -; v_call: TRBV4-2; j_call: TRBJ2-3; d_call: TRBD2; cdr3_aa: CASSPGVGLASTDTQYF; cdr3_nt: TGTGCCAGCAGCCCGGGGGTGGGACTAGCGAGTACAGATACGCAGTATTTT
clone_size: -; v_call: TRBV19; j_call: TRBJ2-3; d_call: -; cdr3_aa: CASEDDADTQYF; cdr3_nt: TGTGCCAGTGAGGACGACGCAGATACGCAGTATTTT
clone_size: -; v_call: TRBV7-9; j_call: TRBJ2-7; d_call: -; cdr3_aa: CASGDGGYEQYF; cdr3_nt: TGTGCCAGCGGGGACGGGGGATACGAGCAGTACTTC
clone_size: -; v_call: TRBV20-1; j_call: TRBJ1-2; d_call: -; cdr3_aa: CSASGNYGYTF; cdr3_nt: TGCAGTGCTAGTGGAAACTATGGCTACACCTTC
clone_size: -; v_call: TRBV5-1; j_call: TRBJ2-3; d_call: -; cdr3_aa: CASSETADTQYF; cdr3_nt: TGCGCCAGCAGCGAAACCGCAGATACGCAGTATTTT
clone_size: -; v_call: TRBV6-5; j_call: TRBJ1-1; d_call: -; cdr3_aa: CASAGFTEAFF; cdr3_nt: TGTGCCAGCGCGGGGTTCACTGAAGCTTTCTTT
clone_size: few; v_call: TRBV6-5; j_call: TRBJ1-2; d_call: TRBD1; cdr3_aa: CASSPVTGHGYTF; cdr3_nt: TGTGCCAGCAGTCCTGTGACAGGGCATGGCTACACCTTC
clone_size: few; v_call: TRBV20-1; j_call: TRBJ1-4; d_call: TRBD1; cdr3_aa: CSARTAAGTVF; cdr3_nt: TGCAGTGCTAGAACAGCGGCTGGGACAGTTTTT
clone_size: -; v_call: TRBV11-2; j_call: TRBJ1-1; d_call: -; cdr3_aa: CASSLGAGEAFF; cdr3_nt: TGTGCCAGCAGCTTGGGGGCAGGGGAAGCTTTCTTT
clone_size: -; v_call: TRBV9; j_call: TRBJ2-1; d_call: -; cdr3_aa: CASSAPGHAAYNEQFF; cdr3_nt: TGTGCCAGCTCTGCACCGGGACATGCCGCCTACAATGAGCAGTTCTTC
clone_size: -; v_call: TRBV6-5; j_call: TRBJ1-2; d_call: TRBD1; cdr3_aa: CASSAPGGQSYGYTF; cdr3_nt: TGTGCCAGCAGTGCACCAGGGGGTCAGAGCTATGGCTACACCTTC